This T cell receptor (beta chain) was identified in a study of OX40 agonist ivuxolimab in advanced cancers. Repertoires were generated with immunoSEQ multiplex PCR, while TCRdb's copy carries only in-frame clones and drops some. The sample has around 100,000 clones, just under 90% seen once. V shed 6 bases and J 4 bases; nucleotides not matched to a gene: 8. This CDR3 is 16 amino acids long. Germline CDR1 reads MGHDK; CDR2 reads SYGVNS. V usage is TRBV25-1 and J usage is TRBJ2-2; 10 positions agree with TRBD1. Material: CD4+ or CD8+ T cells sorted from blood, obtained in a trial of the OX40 agonist ivuxolimab. This sequence was found in an adult with an advanced solid tumor such as melanoma, head and neck, liver or kidney cancer. CDR3 in amino acids: CASSLAGTGATGELFF. The CDR3 bases are TGTGCCAGCAGCCTGGCCGGGACAGGGGCCACCGGGGAGCTGTTTTTT.